This is a list of T cell receptor beta chains from one sample in a study of T cell changes during pregnancy in multiple sclerosis. Data came from immunoSEQ multiplex PCR; TCRdb stores just in-frame clones and leaves some out. Of 30,000 or so clones listed, about nine tenths were seen once; the top ten hold 11%. The material was CD8+ T cells from peripheral blood mononuclear cells, obtained in the third trimester of pregnancy. The receptors originated from a female donor with multiple sclerosis, enrolled in a pregnancy study. The CDR3 runs from the conserved cysteine through the conserved F or W. The order of the fields is J gene, D gene, V gene, clone size, CDR3 protein, CDR3 DNA. The D gene is left open where the match is weak. Size is stated for part of the rows, as once, few or many counts, or as a class when the clone is expanded.

j_gene: TRBJ2-2; d_gene: NA; v_gene: TRBV10-3; abundance: once; CDR3aa: CAISESRTGELFF; CDR3nt: TGTGCCATCAGTGAGTCGAGGACCGGGGAGCTGTTTTTT
j_gene: TRBJ2-3; d_gene: NA; v_gene: TRBV6-6; abundance: once; CDR3aa: CASSGRGYGDTQYF; CDR3nt: TGTGCCAGCAGTGGACGGGGGTACGGTGATACGCAGTATTTT
j_gene: TRBJ2-7; d_gene: TRBD1; v_gene: TRBV27; abundance: NA; CDR3aa: CASSWIGTGGVRGEQYF; CDR3nt: TGTGCCAGCAGTTGGATCGGGACAGGGGGAGTAAGGGGAGAGCAGTACTTC
j_gene: TRBJ1-4; d_gene: NA; v_gene: TRBV18; abundance: NA; CDR3aa: CASSPDTATNEKLFF; CDR3nt: TGTGCCAGCTCACCGGACACCGCAACTAATGAAAAACTGTTTTTT
j_gene: TRBJ2-7; d_gene: TRBD2; v_gene: TRBV7-9; abundance: NA; CDR3aa: CASSVTSGREAYEQYF; CDR3nt: TGTGCCAGCAGCGTGACTAGCGGGAGGGAGGCCTACGAGCAGTACTTC
j_gene: TRBJ2-7; d_gene: TRBD1; v_gene: TRBV7-9; abundance: NA; CDR3aa: CASSKFPGQGAGEQYF; CDR3nt: TGTGCCAGCAGCAAATTCCCGGGACAGGGGGCCGGGGAGCAGTACTTC
j_gene: TRBJ1-1; d_gene: NA; v_gene: TRBV16; abundance: NA; CDR3aa: CASSTPGLKDTEAFF; CDR3nt: TGTGCCAGCAGTACCCCGGGATTGAAGGACACTGAAGCTTTCTTT
j_gene: TRBJ1-2; d_gene: TRBD1; v_gene: TRBV29-1; abundance: NA; CDR3aa: CSVGTGSSHGYTF; CDR3nt: TGCAGCGTCGGGACAGGGAGTTCCCATGGCTACACCTTC
j_gene: TRBJ1-1; d_gene: NA; v_gene: TRBV7-9; abundance: once; CDR3aa: CASSLGQGLGAFF; CDR3nt: TGTGCCAGCAGCTTAGGGCAGGGGTTAGGTGCTTTCTTT
j_gene: TRBJ2-1; d_gene: TRBD1; v_gene: TRBV20-1; abundance: NA; CDR3aa: CSAKTGGEQFF; CDR3nt: TGCAGTGCAAAAACAGGGGGTGAGCAGTTCTTC
j_gene: TRBJ2-7; d_gene: NA; v_gene: TRBV7-9; abundance: NA; CDR3aa: CASSSGGPTYEQYF; CDR3nt: TGTGCCAGCAGCTCGGGGGGCCCTACCTACGAGCAGTACTTC
j_gene: TRBJ1-5; d_gene: NA; v_gene: TRBV21-1; abundance: NA; CDR3aa: CASSIIGTGGTEPQHF; CDR3nt: TGTGCCAGCAGCATTATCGGGACAGGGGGCACGGAGCCCCAGCATTTT
j_gene: TRBJ2-1; d_gene: TRBD2; v_gene: TRBV27; abundance: NA; CDR3aa: CASSLTSGRGSEQFF; CDR3nt: TGTGCCAGCAGTTTGACTAGCGGGAGAGGGAGTGAGCAGTTCTTC
j_gene: TRBJ2-7; d_gene: NA; v_gene: TRBV5-5; abundance: NA; CDR3aa: CASSLGGRLSEQYF; CDR3nt: TGTGCCAGCAGCTTGGGGGGCCGCTTAAGCGAGCAGTACTTC
j_gene: TRBJ2-5; d_gene: TRBD1; v_gene: TRBV27; abundance: NA; CDR3aa: CASSAQGGETQYF; CDR3nt: TGTGCCAGCAGTGCACAGGGGGGAGAGACCCAGTACTTC
j_gene: TRBJ2-7; d_gene: NA; v_gene: TRBV27; abundance: NA; CDR3aa: CATVERGTDGEQYF; CDR3nt: TGTGCCACCGTCGAAAGGGGGACGGATGGGGAGCAGTACTTC
j_gene: TRBJ2-3; d_gene: NA; v_gene: TRBV5-6; abundance: NA; CDR3aa: CASSLGRADTSTDTQYF; CDR3nt: TGTGCCAGCAGCTTGGGGCGGGCAGACACTAGCACAGATACGCAGTATTTT
j_gene: TRBJ1-4; d_gene: TRBD1; v_gene: TRBV28; abundance: NA; CDR3aa: CASSPGQAATNEKLFF; CDR3nt: TGTGCCAGCAGTCCGGGACAGGCCGCAACTAATGAAAAACTGTTTTTT
j_gene: TRBJ1-2; d_gene: TRBD1; v_gene: TRBV28; abundance: once; CDR3aa: CASSFGDSPYGYTF; CDR3nt: TGTGCCAGCAGTTTTGGGGACAGCCCCTATGGCTACACCTTC
j_gene: TRBJ1-5; d_gene: TRBD1; v_gene: TRBV27; abundance: NA; CDR3aa: CASSLGTGGGQPQHF; CDR3nt: TGTGCCAGCAGTTTAGGGACAGGGGGCGGTCAGCCCCAGCATTTT
j_gene: TRBJ1-1; d_gene: NA; v_gene: TRBV2; abundance: NA; CDR3aa: CASSEALPMLGGTEAFF; CDR3nt: TGTGCCAGCAGTGAAGCGCTTCCGATGCTTGGCGGCACTGAAGCTTTCTTT
j_gene: TRBJ1-5; d_gene: NA; v_gene: TRBV10-3; abundance: NA; CDR3aa: CAIREAINQPQHF; CDR3nt: TGTGCCATCAGAGAGGCGATAAATCAGCCCCAGCATTTT
j_gene: TRBJ2-1; d_gene: NA; v_gene: TRBV9; abundance: NA; CDR3aa: CASSVAMGGWDNEQFF; CDR3nt: TGTGCCAGCAGCGTAGCTATGGGGGGATGGGACAATGAGCAGTTCTTC
j_gene: TRBJ2-7; d_gene: TRBD2; v_gene: TRBV4-1; abundance: NA; CDR3aa: CASSQDVASGYEQYF; CDR3nt: TGCGCCAGCAGCCAAGACGTCGCTAGCGGGTACGAGCAGTACTTC
j_gene: TRBJ1-2; d_gene: NA; v_gene: TRBV30; abundance: NA; CDR3aa: CAWSESAWSGYTF; CDR3nt: TGTGCCTGGAGTGAGTCCGCCTGGAGTGGCTACACCTTC
j_gene: TRBJ2-5; d_gene: NA; v_gene: TRBV10-2; abundance: NA; CDR3aa: CASGGSQETQYF; CDR3nt: TGCGCCAGCGGGGGGAGCCAAGAGACCCAGTACTTC
j_gene: TRBJ1-2; d_gene: NA; v_gene: TRBV6-1; abundance: few; CDR3aa: CASSGYAESSYGYTF; CDR3nt: TGTGCCAGCAGTGGGTATGCGGAGTCAAGCTATGGCTACACCTTC
j_gene: TRBJ1-1; d_gene: TRBD1; v_gene: TRBV27; abundance: NA; CDR3aa: CASSPDREVTEAFF; CDR3nt: TGTGCCAGCAGTCCCGACAGGGAGGTCACTGAAGCTTTCTTT
j_gene: TRBJ2-1; d_gene: NA; v_gene: TRBV28; abundance: once; CDR3aa: CASSTTYSSYNEQFF; CDR3nt: TGTGCCAGCAGCACAACTTACAGCTCCTACAATGAGCAGTTCTTC
j_gene: TRBJ2-7; d_gene: NA; v_gene: TRBV9; abundance: NA; CDR3aa: CASSVGGASGEQYF; CDR3nt: TGTGCCAGCAGCGTTGGGGGGGCTTCAGGCGAGCAGTACTTC
j_gene: TRBJ2-1; d_gene: TRBD2; v_gene: TRBV5-1; abundance: NA; CDR3aa: CASSLVLAGGPNEQFF; CDR3nt: TGCGCCAGCAGCTTGGTACTAGCGGGGGGGCCGAATGAGCAGTTCTTC
j_gene: TRBJ2-7; d_gene: TRBD1; v_gene: TRBV5-1; abundance: NA; CDR3aa: CASSPADRGQAYEQYF; CDR3nt: TGCGCCAGCAGCCCGGCCGACAGGGGGCAAGCGTACGAGCAGTACTTC
j_gene: TRBJ2-7; d_gene: TRBD1; v_gene: TRBV28; abundance: NA; CDR3aa: CASSYGTGAYEQYF; CDR3nt: TGTGCCAGCAGTTATGGGACAGGGGCCTACGAGCAGTACTTC
j_gene: TRBJ1-2; d_gene: NA; v_gene: TRBV9; abundance: NA; CDR3aa: CASSGINYGYTF; CDR3nt: TGTGCCAGCAGCGGTATAAACTATGGCTACACCTTC
j_gene: TRBJ2-5; d_gene: TRBD2; v_gene: TRBV5-1; abundance: NA; CDR3aa: CASSSSGGWQETQYF; CDR3nt: TGCGCCAGCAGCTCTAGCGGCGGATGGCAAGAGACCCAGTACTTC
j_gene: TRBJ1-4; d_gene: NA; v_gene: TRBV5-5; abundance: NA; CDR3aa: CASSPGVEYEKLFF; CDR3nt: TGTGCCAGCAGCCCCGGGGTGGAGTATGAAAAACTGTTTTTT
j_gene: TRBJ2-7; d_gene: NA; v_gene: TRBV7-9; abundance: NA; CDR3aa: CASSSPQGTYEQYF; CDR3nt: TGTGCCAGCAGCTCCCCACAGGGTACCTACGAGCAGTACTTC
j_gene: TRBJ2-7; d_gene: TRBD1; v_gene: TRBV4-1; abundance: NA; CDR3aa: CASSHPATGSGNEQYF; CDR3nt: TGCGCCAGCAGCCACCCCGCGACAGGGTCCGGGAACGAGCAGTACTTC
j_gene: TRBJ1-1; d_gene: NA; v_gene: TRBV7-9; abundance: NA; CDR3aa: CASSEHQQGYTEAFF; CDR3nt: TGTGCCAGCAGCGAACACCAACAGGGTTACACTGAAGCTTTCTTT
j_gene: TRBJ1-5; d_gene: TRBD1; v_gene: TRBV25-1; abundance: NA; CDR3aa: CASSESHRGSNQPQHF; CDR3nt: TGTGCCAGCAGTGAATCTCACAGGGGTAGCAATCAGCCCCAGCATTTT
j_gene: TRBJ2-7; d_gene: TRBD2; v_gene: TRBV13; abundance: NA; CDR3aa: CASSSERGEKAYEQYF; CDR3nt: TGTGCCAGCAGCTCAGAGCGGGGGGAGAAGGCCTACGAGCAGTACTTC